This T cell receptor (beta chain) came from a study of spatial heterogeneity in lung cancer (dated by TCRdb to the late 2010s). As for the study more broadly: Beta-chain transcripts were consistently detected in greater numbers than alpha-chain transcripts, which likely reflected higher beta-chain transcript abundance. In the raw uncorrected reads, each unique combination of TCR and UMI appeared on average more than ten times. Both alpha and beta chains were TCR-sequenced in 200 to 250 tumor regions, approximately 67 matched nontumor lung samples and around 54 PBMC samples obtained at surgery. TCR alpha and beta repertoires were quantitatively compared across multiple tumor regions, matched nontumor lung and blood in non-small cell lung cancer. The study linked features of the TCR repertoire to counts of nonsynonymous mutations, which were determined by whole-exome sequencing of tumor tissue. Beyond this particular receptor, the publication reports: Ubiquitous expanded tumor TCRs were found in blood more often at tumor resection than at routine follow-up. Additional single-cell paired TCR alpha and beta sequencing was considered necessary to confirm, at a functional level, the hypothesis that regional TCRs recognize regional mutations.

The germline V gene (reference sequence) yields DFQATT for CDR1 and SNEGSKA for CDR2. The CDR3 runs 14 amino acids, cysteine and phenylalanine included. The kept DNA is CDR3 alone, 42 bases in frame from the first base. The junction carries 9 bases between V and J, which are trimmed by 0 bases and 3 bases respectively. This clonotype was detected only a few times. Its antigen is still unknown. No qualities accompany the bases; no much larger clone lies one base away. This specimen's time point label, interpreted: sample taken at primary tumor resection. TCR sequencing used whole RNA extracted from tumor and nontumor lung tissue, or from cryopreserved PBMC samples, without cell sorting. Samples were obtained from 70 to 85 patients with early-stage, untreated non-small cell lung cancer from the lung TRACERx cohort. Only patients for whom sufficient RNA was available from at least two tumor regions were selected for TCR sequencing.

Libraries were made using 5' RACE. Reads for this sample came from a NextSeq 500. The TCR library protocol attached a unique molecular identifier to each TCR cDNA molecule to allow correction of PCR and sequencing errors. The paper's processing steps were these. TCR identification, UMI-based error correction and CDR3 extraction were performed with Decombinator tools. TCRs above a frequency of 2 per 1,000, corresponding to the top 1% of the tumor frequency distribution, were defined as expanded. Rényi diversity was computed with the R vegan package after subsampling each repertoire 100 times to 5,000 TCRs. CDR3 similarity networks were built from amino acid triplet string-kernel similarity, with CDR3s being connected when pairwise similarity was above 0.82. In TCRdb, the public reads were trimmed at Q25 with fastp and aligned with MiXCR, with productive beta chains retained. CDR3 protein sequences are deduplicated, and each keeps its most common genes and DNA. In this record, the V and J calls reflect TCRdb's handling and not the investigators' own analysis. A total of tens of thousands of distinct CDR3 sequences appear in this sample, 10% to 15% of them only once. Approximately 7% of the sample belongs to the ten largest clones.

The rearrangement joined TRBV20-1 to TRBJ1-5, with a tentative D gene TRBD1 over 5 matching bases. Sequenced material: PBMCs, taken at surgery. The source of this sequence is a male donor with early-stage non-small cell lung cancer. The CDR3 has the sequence CSAREGGVNQPQHF. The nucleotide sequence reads TGCAGTGCTAGAGAGGGAGGGGTCAATCAGCCCCAGCATTTT.